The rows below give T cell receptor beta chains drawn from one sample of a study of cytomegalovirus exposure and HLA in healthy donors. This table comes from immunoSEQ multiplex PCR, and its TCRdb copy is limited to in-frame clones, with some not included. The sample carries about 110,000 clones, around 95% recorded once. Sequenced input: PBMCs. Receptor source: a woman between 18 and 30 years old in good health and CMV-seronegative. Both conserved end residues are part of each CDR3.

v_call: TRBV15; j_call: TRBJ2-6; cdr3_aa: CATSRTNPGFSFSGANVLTF
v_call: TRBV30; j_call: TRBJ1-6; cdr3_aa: CAWSVDRDNSPLHF
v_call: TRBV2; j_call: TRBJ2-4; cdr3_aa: CASSARGYIQYF
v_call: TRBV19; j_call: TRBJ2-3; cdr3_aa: CASSISGGAPPDTQYF
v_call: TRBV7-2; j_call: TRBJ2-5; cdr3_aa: CASSLDWETQYF
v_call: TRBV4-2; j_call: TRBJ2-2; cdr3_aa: CASSQDSSGWDTGELFF
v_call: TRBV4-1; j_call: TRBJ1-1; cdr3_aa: CASSQALLTEAFF
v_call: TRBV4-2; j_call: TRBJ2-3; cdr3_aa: CASSRERTDTQYF
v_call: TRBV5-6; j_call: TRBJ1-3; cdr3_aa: CASSLDRLSDTIYF
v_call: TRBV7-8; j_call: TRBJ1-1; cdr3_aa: CASSFQTGLEAFF
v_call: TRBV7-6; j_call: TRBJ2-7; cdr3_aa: CASSPSSGAPYEQYF
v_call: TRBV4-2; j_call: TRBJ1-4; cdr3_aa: CASSPLVGSEEKLFF
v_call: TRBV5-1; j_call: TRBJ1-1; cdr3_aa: CASSLGVQGAPDYTEAFF
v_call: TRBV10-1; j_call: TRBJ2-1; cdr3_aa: CASSPGLAGGRNEQFF
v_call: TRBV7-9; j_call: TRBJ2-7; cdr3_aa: CASSPWETRENYEQYF
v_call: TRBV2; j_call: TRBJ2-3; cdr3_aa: CASSEALAVSTDTQYF
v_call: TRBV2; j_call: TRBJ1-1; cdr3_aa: CASSTPQGRLNTEAFF
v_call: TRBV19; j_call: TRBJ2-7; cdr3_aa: CASSPRGVYEQYF
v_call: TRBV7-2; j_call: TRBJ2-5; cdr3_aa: CASSLLAGGRETQYF
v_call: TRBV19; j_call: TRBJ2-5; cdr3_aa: CASTDGQGGDQETQYF
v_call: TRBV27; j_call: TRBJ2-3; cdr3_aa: CASSPGLVKYF
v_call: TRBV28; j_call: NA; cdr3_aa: CASSSGRGLPYEQYF
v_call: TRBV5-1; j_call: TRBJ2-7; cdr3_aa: CASSIRRDTSYEQYF
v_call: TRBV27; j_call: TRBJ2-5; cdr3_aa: CASSTQGLGETQYF
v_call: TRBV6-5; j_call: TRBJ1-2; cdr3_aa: CASSSLRDYYGYTF
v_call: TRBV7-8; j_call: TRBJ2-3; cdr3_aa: CASSLNRGTDTQYF
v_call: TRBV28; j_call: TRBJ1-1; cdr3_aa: CASSSGLVRAFF
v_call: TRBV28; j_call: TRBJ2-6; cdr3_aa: CASSPQRGGGLYGGANVLTF
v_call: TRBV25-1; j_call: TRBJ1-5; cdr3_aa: CARRGYRVGPQHF